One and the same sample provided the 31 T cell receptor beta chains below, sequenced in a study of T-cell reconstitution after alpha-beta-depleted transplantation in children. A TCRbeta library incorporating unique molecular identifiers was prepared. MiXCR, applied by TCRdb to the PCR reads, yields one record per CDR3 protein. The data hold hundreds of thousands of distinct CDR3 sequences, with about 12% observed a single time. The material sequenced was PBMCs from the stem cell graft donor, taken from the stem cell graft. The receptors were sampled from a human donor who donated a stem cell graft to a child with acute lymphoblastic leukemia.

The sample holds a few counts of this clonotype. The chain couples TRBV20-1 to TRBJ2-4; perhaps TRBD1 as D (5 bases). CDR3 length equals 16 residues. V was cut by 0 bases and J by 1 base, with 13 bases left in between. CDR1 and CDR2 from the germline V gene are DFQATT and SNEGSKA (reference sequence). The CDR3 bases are TGCAGTGCTAGAGATCCCAGGGTCGGGGCCAAAAACATTCAGTACTTC. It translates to CSARDPRVGAKNIQYF.

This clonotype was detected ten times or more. For the CDR3, the DNA is TGCGCCAGCAGCCAAGGCGACAGGGATAATTCACCCCTCCACTTT. This sequence encodes CASSQGDRDNSPLHF. V is TRBV4-1 and J is TRBJ1-6; 7 positions agree with TRBD1. Losses at the gene ends were 1 base for V and 5 bases for J; bases not matched to a gene: 2. The CDR3 has 15 amino acids. CDR1 is MGHRA, CDR2 YSYEKL, per germline.

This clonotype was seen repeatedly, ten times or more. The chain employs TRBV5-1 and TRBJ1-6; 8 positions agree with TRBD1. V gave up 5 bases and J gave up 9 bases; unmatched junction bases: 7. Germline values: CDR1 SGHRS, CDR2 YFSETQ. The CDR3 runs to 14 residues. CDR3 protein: CASRPDRVVSPLHF. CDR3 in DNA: TGCGCCAGCAGGCCGGACAGGGTCGTTTCACCCCTCCACTTT.

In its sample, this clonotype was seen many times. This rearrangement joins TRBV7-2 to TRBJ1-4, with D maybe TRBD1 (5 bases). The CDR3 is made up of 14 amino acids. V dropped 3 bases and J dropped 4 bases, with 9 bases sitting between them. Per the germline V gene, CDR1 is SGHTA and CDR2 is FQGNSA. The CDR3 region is CASSFTGGNEKLFF. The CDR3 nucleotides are TGTGCCAGCAGCTTTACCGGGGGTAATGAAAAACTGTTTTTT.

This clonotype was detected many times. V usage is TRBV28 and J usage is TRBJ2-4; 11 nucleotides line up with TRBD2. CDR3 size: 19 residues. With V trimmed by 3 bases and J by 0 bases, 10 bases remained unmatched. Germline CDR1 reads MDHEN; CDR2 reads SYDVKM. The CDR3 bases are TGTGCCAGCAGTTTCCCGCTAGCGGGAGGTGGGGGAGCCAAAAACATTCAGTACTTC. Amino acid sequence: CASSFPLAGGGGAKNIQYF.

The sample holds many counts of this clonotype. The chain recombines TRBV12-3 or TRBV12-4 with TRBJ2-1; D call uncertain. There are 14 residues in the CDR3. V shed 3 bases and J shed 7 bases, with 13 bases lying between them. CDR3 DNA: TGTGCCAGCAGTTTTGATTTAATGCGGAATGAGCAGTTCTTC. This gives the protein CASSFDLMRNEQFF.

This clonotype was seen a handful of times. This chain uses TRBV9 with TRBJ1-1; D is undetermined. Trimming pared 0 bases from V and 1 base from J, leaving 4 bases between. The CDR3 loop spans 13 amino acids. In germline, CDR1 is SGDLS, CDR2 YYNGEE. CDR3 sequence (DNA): TGTGCCAGCAGCGTAGCCCCGAACACTGAAGCTTTCTTT. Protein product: CASSVAPNTEAFF. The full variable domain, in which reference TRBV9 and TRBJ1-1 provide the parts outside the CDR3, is DSGVTQTPKHLITATGQRVTLRCSPRSGDLSVYWYQQSLDQGLQFLIQYYNGEERAKGNILERFSAQQFPDLHSELNLSSLELGDSALYFCASSVAPNTEAFFGQGTRLTVV.

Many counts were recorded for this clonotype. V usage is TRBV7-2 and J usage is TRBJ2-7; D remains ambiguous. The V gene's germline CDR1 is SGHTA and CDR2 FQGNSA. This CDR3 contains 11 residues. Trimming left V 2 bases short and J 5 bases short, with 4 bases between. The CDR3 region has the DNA TGTGCCAGCAGCTTATTTGACGAGCAGTACTTC. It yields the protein CASSLFDEQYF.

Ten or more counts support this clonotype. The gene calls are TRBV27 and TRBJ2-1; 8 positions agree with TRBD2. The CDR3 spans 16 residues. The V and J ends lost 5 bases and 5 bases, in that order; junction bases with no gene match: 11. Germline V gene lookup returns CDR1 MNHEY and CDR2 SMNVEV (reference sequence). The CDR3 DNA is TGTGCCAGCAGTACCTATAGCGGGAAAGTGCACAATGAGCAGTTCTTC. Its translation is CASSTYSGKVHNEQFF.

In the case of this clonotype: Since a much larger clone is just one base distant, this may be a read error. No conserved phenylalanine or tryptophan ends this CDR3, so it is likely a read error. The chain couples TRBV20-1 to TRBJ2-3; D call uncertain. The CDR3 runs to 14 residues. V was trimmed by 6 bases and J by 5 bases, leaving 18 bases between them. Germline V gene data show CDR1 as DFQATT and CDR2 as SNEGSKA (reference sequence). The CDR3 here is CSAPDRRVLDTQYL. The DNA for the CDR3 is TGCAGTGCCCCGGACCGGCGCGTGTTAGATACGCAGTATTTG.

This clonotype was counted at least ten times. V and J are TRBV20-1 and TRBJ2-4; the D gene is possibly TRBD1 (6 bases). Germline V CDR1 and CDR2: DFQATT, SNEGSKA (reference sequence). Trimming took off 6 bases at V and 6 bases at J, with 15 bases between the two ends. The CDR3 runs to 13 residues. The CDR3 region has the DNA TGCAGTGCCCTCCACAGGGAAGGAAACATTCAGTACTTC. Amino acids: CSALHREGNIQYF.

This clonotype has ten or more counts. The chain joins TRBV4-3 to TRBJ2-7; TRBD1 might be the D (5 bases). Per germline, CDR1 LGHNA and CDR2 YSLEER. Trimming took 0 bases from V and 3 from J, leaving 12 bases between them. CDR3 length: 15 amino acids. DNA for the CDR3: TGCGCCAGCAGCCAAGATTGGGCAGGGAACTACGAGCAGTACTTC. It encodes CASSQDWAGNYEQYF.

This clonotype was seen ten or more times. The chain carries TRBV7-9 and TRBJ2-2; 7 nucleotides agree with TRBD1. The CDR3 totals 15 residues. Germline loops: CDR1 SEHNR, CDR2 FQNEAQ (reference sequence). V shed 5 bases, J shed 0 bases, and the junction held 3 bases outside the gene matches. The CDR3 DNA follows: TGTGCCAGCAGCCCCGGGACAGCGAACACCGGGGAGCTGTTTTTT. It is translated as CASSPGTANTGELFF. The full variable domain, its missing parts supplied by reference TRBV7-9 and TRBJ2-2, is DTGVSQNPRHKITKRGQNVTFRCDPISEHNRLYWYRQTLGQGPEFLTYFQNEAQLEKSRLLSDRFSAERPKGSFSTLEIQRTEQGDSAMYLCASSPGTANTGELFFGEGSRLTVL.

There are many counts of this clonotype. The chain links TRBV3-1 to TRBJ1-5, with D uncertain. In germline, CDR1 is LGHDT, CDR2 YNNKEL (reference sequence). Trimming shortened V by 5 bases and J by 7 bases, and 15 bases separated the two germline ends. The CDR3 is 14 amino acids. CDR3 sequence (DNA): TGTGCCAGCAGCGAAGGGCCAACTACCCAGCCCCAGCATTTT. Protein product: CASSEGPTTQPQHF.

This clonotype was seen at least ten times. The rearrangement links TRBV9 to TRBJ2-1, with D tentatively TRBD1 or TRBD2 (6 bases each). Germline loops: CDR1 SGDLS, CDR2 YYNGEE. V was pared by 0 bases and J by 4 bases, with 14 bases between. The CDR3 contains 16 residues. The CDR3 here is CASSVGRGAAYNEQFF. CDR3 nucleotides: TGTGCCAGCAGCGTAGGAAGGGGGGCCGCTTACAATGAGCAGTTCTTC.

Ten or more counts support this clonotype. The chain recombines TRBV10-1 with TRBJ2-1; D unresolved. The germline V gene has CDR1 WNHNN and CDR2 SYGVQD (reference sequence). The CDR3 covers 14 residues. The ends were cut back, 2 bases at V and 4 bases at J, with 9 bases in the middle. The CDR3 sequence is CASSESGAYNEQFF. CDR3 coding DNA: TGCGCCAGCAGTGAGAGTGGAGCTTACAATGAGCAGTTCTTC.

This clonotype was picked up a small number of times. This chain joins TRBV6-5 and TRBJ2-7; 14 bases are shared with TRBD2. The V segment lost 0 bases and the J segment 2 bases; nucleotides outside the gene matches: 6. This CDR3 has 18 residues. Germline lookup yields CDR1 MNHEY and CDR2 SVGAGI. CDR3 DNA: TGTGCCAGCAGTTACTCGGGACTAGCGGGAGTCGGCACCTACGAGCAGTACTTC. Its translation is CASSYSGLAGVGTYEQYF.

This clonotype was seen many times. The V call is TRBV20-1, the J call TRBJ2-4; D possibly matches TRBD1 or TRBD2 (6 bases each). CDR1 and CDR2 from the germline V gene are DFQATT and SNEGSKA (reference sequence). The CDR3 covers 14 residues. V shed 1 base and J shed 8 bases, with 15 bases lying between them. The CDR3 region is CSARGGGRGDIQYF. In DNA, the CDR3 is TGCAGTGCTAGAGGAGGGGGGCGAGGAGACATTCAGTACTTC.

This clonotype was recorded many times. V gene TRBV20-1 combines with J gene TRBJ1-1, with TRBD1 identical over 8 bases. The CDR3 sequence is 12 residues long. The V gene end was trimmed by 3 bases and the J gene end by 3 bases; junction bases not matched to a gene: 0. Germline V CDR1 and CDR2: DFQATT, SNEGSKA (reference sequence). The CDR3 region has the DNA TGCAGTGCTAGGACAGGGGACACTGAAGCTTTCTTT. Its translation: CSARTGDTEAFF.

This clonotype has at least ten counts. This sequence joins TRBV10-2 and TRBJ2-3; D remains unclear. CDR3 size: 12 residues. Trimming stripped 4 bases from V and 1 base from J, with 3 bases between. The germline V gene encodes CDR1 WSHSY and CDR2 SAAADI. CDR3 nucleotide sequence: TGCGCCAGCAGTGGGGGCACAGATACGCAGTATTTT. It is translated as CASSGGTDTQYF.

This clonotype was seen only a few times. In nucleotides, the CDR3 is TGTGCCAGCAGCTCGGGACCACCAACCCCCAGGTCCTACAATGAGCAGTTCTTC. Protein: CASSSGPPTPRSYNEQFF. V and J are TRBV11-1 and TRBJ2-1; D may match TRBD1 or TRBD2 (5 bases each). CDR3 length equals 18 residues. Germline V gives CDR1 SGHAT, CDR2 FQDESV (reference sequence). Trimming took 4 bases from V and 1 from J, leaving 20 bases between them.

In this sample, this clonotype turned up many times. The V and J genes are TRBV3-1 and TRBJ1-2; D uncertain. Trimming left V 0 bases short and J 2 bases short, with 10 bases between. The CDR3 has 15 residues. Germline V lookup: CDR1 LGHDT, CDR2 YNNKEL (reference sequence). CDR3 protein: CASSQEIGQNYGYTF. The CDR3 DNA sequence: TGTGCCAGCAGCCAAGAAATTGGGCAGAACTATGGCTACACCTTC.

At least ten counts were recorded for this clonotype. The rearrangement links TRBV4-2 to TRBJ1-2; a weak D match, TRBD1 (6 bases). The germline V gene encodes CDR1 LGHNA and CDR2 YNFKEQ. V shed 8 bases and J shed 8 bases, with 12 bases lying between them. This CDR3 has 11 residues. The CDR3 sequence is CASGGLRGYTF. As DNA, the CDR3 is TGTGCCAGCGGGGGGCTCCGGGGCTACACCTTC.

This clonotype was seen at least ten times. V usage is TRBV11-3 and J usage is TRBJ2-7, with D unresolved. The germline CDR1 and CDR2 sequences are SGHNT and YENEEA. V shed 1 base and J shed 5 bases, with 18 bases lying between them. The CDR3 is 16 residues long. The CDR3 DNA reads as TGTGCCAGCAGCTTAGTATCCGGCAGCTACCCCGACGAGCAGTACTTC. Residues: CASSLVSGSYPDEQYF.

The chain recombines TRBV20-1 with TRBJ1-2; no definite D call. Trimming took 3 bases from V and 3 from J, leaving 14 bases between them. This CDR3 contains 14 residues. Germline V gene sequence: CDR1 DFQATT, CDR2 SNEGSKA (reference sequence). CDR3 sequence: CSASQLDGYYGYTF. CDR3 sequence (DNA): TGCAGTGCTAGCCAATTAGACGGGTACTATGGCTACACCTTC.

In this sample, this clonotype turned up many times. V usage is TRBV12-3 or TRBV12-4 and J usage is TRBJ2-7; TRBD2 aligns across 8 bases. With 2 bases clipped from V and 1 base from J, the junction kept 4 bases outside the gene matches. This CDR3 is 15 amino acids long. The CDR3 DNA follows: TGTGCCAGCAGTTTAAGCGGGAGAACGTCCTACGAGCAGTACTTC. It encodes CASSLSGRTSYEQYF.

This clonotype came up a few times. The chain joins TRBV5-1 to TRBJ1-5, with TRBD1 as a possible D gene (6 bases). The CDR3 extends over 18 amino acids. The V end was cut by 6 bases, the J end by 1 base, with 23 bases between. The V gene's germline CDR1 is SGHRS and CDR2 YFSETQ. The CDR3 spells CASTVCRRGDGSNQPQHF. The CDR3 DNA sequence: TGCGCCAGCACCGTGTGTCGCAGGGGTGACGGGAGCAATCAGCCCCAGCATTTT.

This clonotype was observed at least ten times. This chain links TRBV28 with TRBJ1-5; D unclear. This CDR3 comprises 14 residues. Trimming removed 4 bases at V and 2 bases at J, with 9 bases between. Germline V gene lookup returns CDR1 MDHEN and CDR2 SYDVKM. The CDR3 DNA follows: TGTGCCAGCAGTTGGCCAGGCGGCAATCAGCCCCAGCATTTT. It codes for CASSWPGGNQPQHF. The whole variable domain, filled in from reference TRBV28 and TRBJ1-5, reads DVKVTQSSRYLVKRTGEKVFLECVQDMDHENMFWYRQDPGLGLRLIYFSYDVKMKEKGDIPEGYSVSREKKERFSLILESASTNQTSMYLCASSWPGGNQPQHFGDGTRLSIL.

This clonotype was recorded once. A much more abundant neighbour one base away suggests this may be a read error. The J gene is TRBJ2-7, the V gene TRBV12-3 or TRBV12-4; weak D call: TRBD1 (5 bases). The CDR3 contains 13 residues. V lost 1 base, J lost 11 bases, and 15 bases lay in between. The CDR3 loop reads CASSLGRGTAKYF. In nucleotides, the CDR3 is TGTGCCAGCAGTTTAGGAAGGGGTACCGCCAAGTACTTC.

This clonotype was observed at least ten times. This CDR3 reads CASRQMGKNIQYF. The CDR3 DNA reads TGTGCCAGCAGACAAATGGGCAAAAACATTCAGTACTTC. The rearrangement uses TRBV27 and TRBJ2-4; no clear D gene. Germline assignment: CDR1 MNHEY and CDR2 SMNVEV (reference sequence). The CDR3 totals 13 residues. Trimming removed 6 bases from V and 3 bases from J, with 9 bases in between.

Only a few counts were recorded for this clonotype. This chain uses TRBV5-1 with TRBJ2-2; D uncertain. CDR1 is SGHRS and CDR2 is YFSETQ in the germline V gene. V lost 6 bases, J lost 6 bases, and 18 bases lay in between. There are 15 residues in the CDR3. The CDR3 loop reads CASTSIGRAPGELFF. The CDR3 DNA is TGCGCCAGCACCTCGATCGGACGGGCGCCCGGGGAGCTGTTTTTT.